A single sample is the source of the 20 T cell receptor beta chains below, sequenced in a study of cytotoxic CD8 clonotypes in ibrutinib-treated CLL. Libraries were prepared by immunoSEQ multiplex PCR; TCRdb keeps only in-frame clonotypes and omits some of them. The sample gives around 140,000 clones, 80% to 90% of which show up once; under 2.5% is in the top ten. Specimen: PBMCs, collected after 24 months of ibrutinib treatment. These TCRs come from a human donor with chronic lymphocytic leukemia.

The chain joins TRBV6-6 to TRBJ1-1, with TRBD1 identical over 7 bases. Looked up from germline, CDR1 is MNHNY and CDR2 is SVGAGI (reference sequence). The CDR3 sequence is 15 residues long. V shed 4 bases, J shed 1 base, and the junction held 6 bases outside the gene matches. CDR3 loop: CASSSKTGTNTEAFF. In DNA form, the CDR3 reads TGTGCCAGCAGTTCAAAGACAGGGACGAACACTGAAGCTTTCTTT.

The chain joins TRBV18 to TRBJ1-2; D gene uncertain. Per germline, CDR1 KGHSH and CDR2 LQKENI. Trimming stripped 3 bases from V and 7 bases from J, with 15 bases between. The CDR3 spans 14 residues. The CDR3 DNA sequence: TGTGCCAGCTCACCGGACCGAACGGTTTTTGGCTACACCTTC. It encodes CASSPDRTVFGYTF.

The J gene is TRBJ2-2, the V gene TRBV30, with 7 bases aligning to TRBD1. The CDR3 spans 14 residues. The V and J ends lost 2 bases and 5 bases, in that order; junction bases with no gene match: 5. CDR1 and CDR2 (germline): GTSNPN, SVGIG (reference sequence). The CDR3 nucleotides read TGTGCCTGGAGTAGGGACAGCGGAACCGGGGAGCTGTTTTTT. It encodes CAWSRDSGTGELFF. Supplemented by reference TRBV30 and TRBJ2-2, the full variable domain reads SQTIHQWPATLVQPVGSPLSLECTVEGTSNPNLYWYRQAAGRGLQLLFYSVGIGQISSEVPQNLSASRPQDRQFILSSKKLLLSDSGFYLCAWSRDSGTGELFFGEGSRLTVL.

V and J are TRBV28 and TRBJ2-7; 7 nucleotides agree with TRBD2. CDR3 length: 13 amino acids. CDR1 and CDR2 from the germline V gene are MDHEN and SYDVKM. The ends lost 6 bases at V and 2 bases at J; junction bases unmatched: 4. CDR3 residues: CASSRLAAYEQYF. The CDR3 nucleotides read TGTGCCAGCAGCCGACTAGCAGCCTACGAGCAGTACTTC.

J is TRBJ1-3 and V is TRBV28, with unresolved D. V shed 6 bases and J shed 2 bases, with 11 bases lying between them. Germline CDR1 is MDHEN and CDR2 is SYDVKM. The CDR3 consists of 14 residues. The CDR3 DNA sequence: TGTGCCAGCAGCCCTTATACAACTGGAAACACCATATATTTT. Its protein is CASSPYTTGNTIYF.

This chain connects TRBV30 to TRBJ2-7; maybe TRBD1 (8 bases). The length of the CDR3 is 15 residues. CDR1 is GTSNPN and CDR2 is SVGIG in the germline V gene (reference sequence). Deletions cut 2 bases from V and 2 bases from J, with 16 bases between. DNA of the CDR3: TGTGCCTGGAGTTCCACCACAGGGGGGGCCTACGAGCAGTACTTC. Translating gives CAWSSTTGGAYEQYF.

The chain employs TRBV4-1 and TRBJ2-5; maybe TRBD1 (6 bases). The CDR3 is made up of 15 amino acids. V was pared by 7 bases and J by 5 bases, with 20 bases between. Germline-derived CDR1 and CDR2 are MGHRA and YSYEKL. CDR3 DNA sequence: TGCGCCAGCACCTCAGGGGCTAACGGAAGGGAGACCCAGTACTTC. It is translated as CASTSGANGRETQYF.

The chain recombines TRBV19 with TRBJ1-1; D is unclear. Per germline, CDR1 LNHDA and CDR2 SQIVND (reference sequence). This CDR3 is built from 11 residues. With 4 bases removed from V and 1 base from J, the gap between germline ends came to 1 base. The CDR3 reads CASSTNTEAFF. The DNA of the CDR3 is TGTGCCAGTAGTACGAACACTGAAGCTTTCTTT.

V gene TRBV9 combines with J gene TRBJ2-5; D is unresolved. The J call may be mistaken, given a closer DNA end match to TRBJ2-7. Germline V gene sequence: CDR1 SGDLS, CDR2 YYNGEE. The CDR3 sequence is 14 residues long. This CDR3 is CASSVGAGWDEQYF. The CDR3, as DNA: TGTGCCAGCAGCGTAGGGGCAGGTTGGGACGAGCAGTACTTC.

This chain joins TRBV6-1 and TRBJ1-5; 10 bases agree with TRBD1. Germline V gene lookup returns CDR1 MNHNS and CDR2 SASEGT. After removal of 5 bases from V and 3 bases from J, the junction contained 4 bases not matched to a gene. There are 15 residues in the CDR3. This CDR3 reads CASSWDRGSNQPQHF. Written as DNA, the CDR3 is TGTGCCAGCAGTTGGGACAGGGGATCCAATCAGCCCCAGCATTTT.

The chain combines TRBV19 with TRBJ2-1, with 16 nucleotides matching TRBD2. CDR3 length: 18 amino acids. Trimming cost V 6 bases and J 5 bases; bases outside gene matches: 10. Germline V gene lookup returns CDR1 LNHDA and CDR2 SQIVND (reference sequence). CDR3 nucleotides: TGTGCCAGTAGCCCGGGACTAGCGGGAGGGAAACCACACAATGAGCAGTTCTTC. Translated, it gives CASSPGLAGGKPHNEQFF.

The CDR3 DNA reads as TGCGCCAGCAGCTTGGCCGGTTCAACTAATGAAAAACTGTTTTTT. It specifies CASSLAGSTNEKLFF. The rearrangement joins TRBV5-1 to TRBJ1-4; D remains ambiguous. The length of the CDR3 is 15 residues. Germline V gene lookup returns CDR1 SGHRS and CDR2 YFSETQ. Trimming left V 0 bases short and J 0 bases short, with 6 bases between.

The rearrangement uses TRBV5-6 and TRBJ1-4, with D possibly being TRBD1 (6 bases). With 4 bases removed from V and 3 bases from J, the gap between germline ends came to 10 bases. There are 14 residues in the CDR3. Germline loops: CDR1 SGHDT, CDR2 YYEEEE. CDR3 region: CASSADRANEKLFF. The CDR3 bases are TGTGCCAGCAGCGCGGACAGAGCTAATGAAAAACTGTTTTTT.

V usage is TRBV7-6 and J usage is TRBJ1-5; D remains ambiguous. Trimming shortened V by 1 base and J by 6 bases, and 7 bases separated the two germline ends. This CDR3 region has 13 residues. Germline assignment: CDR1 SGHVS and CDR2 FNYEAQ. CDR3 nucleotide sequence: TGTGCCAGCAGCTTAGACGTCGGTCAGCCCCAGCATTTT. Translated, it gives CASSLDVGQPQHF. Drawing the rest from reference TRBV7-6 and TRBJ1-5, the complete variable domain is GAGVSQSPRYKVTKRGQDVALRCDPISGHVSLYWYRQALGQGPEFLTYFNYEAQQDKSGLPNDRFSAERPEGSISTLTIQRTEQRDSAMYRCASSLDVGQPQHFGDGTRLSIL.

The chain links TRBV13 to TRBJ1-4; tentative D call: TRBD1 (5 bases). CDR1 and CDR2 (germline): PRHDT, FYEKMQ (reference sequence). Deletions cut 5 bases from V and 7 bases from J, with 23 bases between. The CDR3 runs 17 residues. For the CDR3, the DNA is TGTGCCAGCAGCACCATGACCAGGGTCAGATCCCCTGAAAAACTGTTTTTT. Translated, it gives CASSTMTRVRSPEKLFF.

V and J are TRBV5-4 and TRBJ1-2, with no clear D. CDR3 length: 15 amino acids. V shed 1 base and J shed 0 bases, with 10 bases lying between them. Germline loops: CDR1 SGHNT, CDR2 YYREEE (reference sequence). In nucleotides, the CDR3 is TGTGCCAGCAGCTTGATTGGGGAAACTAACTATGGCTACACCTTC. Amino acids: CASSLIGETNYGYTF.

J is TRBJ1-6 and V is TRBV5-1, with D possibly being TRBD1 (6 bases). Trimming removed 2 bases at V and 7 bases at J, with 13 bases between. From germline, CDR1 is SGHRS and CDR2 YFSETQ. The CDR3 has 15 residues. CDR3 DNA: TGCGCCAGCAGCTTCGAGGACAGATCAAATTCACCCCTCCACTTT. Amino acids: CASSFEDRSNSPLHF. The whole variable domain, remainder taken from reference TRBV5-1 and TRBJ1-6, is KAGVTQTPRYLIKTRGQQVTLSCSPISGHRSVSWYQQTPGQGLQFLFEYFSETQRNKGNFPGRFSGRQFSNSRSEMNVSTLELGDSALYLCASSFEDRSNSPLHFGNGTRLTVT.

Details on this clone: The junction and the germline gene differ at one end; a read error may be behind it. This chain links TRBV7-9 with TRBJ1-2; no firm D call. The germline V gene has CDR1 SEHNR and CDR2 FQNEAQ (reference sequence). The CDR3 extends over 13 amino acids. The CDR3 DNA follows: TGTGCCAGCAGCCACACTGTTAACTATGTCTACACCTTC. This translates into CASSHTVNYVYTF.

The gene calls are TRBV7-8 and TRBJ1-4; the D gene is possibly TRBD1 (5 bases). CDR1 is SGHVS and CDR2 is FQNEAQ in the germline V gene. This CDR3 spans 13 amino acids. Trimming shortened V by 5 bases and J by 10 bases, and 14 bases separated the two germline ends. CDR3 residues: CASSALQGGKLFF. For the CDR3, the DNA is TGTGCCAGCAGCGCGTTGCAGGGTGGAAAACTGTTTTTT.

This clone has a handful of counts. The V and J genes are TRBV27 and TRBJ2-3; D unclear. This CDR3 region has 13 residues. The V gene lost 7 bases and the J gene lost 1 base, with 9 bases spanning the gap. Per germline, CDR1 MNHEY and CDR2 SMNVEV (reference sequence). The chain's CDR3 is CASIQAGTDTQYF. The CDR3 DNA sequence: TGTGCCAGCATACAAGCAGGCACAGATACGCAGTATTTT.